One T cell receptor beta chain is described in this entry. TCRdb re-derived calls from the reads in MiXCR, one entry per CDR3 protein. The sample records 310,000 or so distinct CDR3 sequences, about a sixth being singletons. The sample comes from a study of T cell repertoires in cytomegalovirus infection. Material: PBMCs. The sequence was obtained from a human donor in good health (CMV status not recorded). Some clones in this sample may be carry-over from other donors' samples.

In nucleotides, the CDR3 is TGTGCCAGCAGTTTAGCGGCAGGGGGCGCGGTCCCCTACAATGAGCAGTTCTTC. Amino acids: CASSLAAGGAVPYNEQFF. J is TRBJ2-1 and V is TRBV12-3 or TRBV12-4, with 8 bases that match TRBD1. This CDR3 is built from 18 residues. The V and J ends lost 0 bases and 2 bases, in that order; junction bases with no gene match: 9.